This T cell receptor (beta chain) was obtained from a study of CD8+ T cells in alopecia areata. Stated treatment: oral pan-JAK inhibitor, 5-10 mg twice daily. Extracted RNA was reverse transcribed into cDNA, the sequencing template. Sequenced by immunoSEQ multiplex PCR; TCRdb stores in-frame clones only, minus some. The sample has about 200,000 clones, roughly 60% seen once. Trimming cost V 2 bases and J 15 bases, with 15 bases left between them. The CDR3 spans 12 residues. Germline V lookup: CDR1 SGHNT, CDR2 YYREEE (reference sequence). The receptor was derived from a human donor with alopecia areata. Sequencing used CD4+ T cells sorted from blood, obtained at week 24, from a patient treated with tofacitinib. The rearrangement uses TRBV5-4 and TRBJ2-1; no reliable D call. CDR3 coding DNA: TGTGCCAGCAGCTTTTCGGAGAGTCCTTTGTTCTTC. Translated, it gives CASSFSESPLFF.